A selection of T cell receptor beta chains follows, all from one sample in a study of cytomegalovirus exposure and HLA in healthy donors. The protocol was immunoSEQ multiplex PCR, while the TCRdb copy is restricted to in-frame clones and leaves out a portion. The repertoire holds around 130,000 clones, with roughly 82% as singletons. The specimen was PBMCs. The receptors here all came from a woman aged 18-29 years in good health and CMV-seropositive. The CDR3 runs from the conserved cysteine through the conserved F or W. The D gene is left open where the match is weak. Size values are once, few and many counts, or a class for expanded clones, and some rows have none.

J gene	V gene	D gene	clone size	CDR3 protein	CDR3 DNA
TRBJ1-4	TRBV5-4	-	once	CASSRGEKLFF	TGTGCCAGCAGCCGAGGGGAAAAACTGTTTTTT
TRBJ2-7	TRBV5-6	TRBD2	-	CASSPPGLAVSYEQYF	TGTGCCAGCAGCCCTCCGGGACTAGCGGTATCCTACGAGCAGTACTTC
TRBJ2-2	TRBV19	-	few	CATHQGFVSGELFF	TGTGCCACTCACCAGGGATTCGTATCCGGGGAGCTGTTTTTT
TRBJ1-5	TRBV7-9	TRBD1	-	CASSATGENQPQHF	TGTGCCAGCAGCGCGACAGGGGAAAATCAGCCCCAGCATTTT
TRBJ1-6	TRBV15	TRBD1	-	CATSPPPGQGYSPLHF	TGTGCCACCAGCCCCCCACCGGGACAGGGTTACTCACCCCTCCACTTT
TRBJ2-5	TRBV19	TRBD2	-	CASSRGGVAETQYF	TGTGCCAGCTCCCGGGGGGGGGTAGCAGAGACCCAGTACTTC
TRBJ1-3	TRBV15	-	once	CATRDGASGNTIYF	TGTGCCACCCGCGATGGGGCCTCTGGAAACACCATATATTTT
TRBJ2-1	TRBV4-1	TRBD2	-	CASSQDSGGAYNEQFF	TGCGCCAGCAGCCAAGATAGCGGGGGGGCGTACAATGAGCAGTTCTTC
TRBJ1-1	TRBV11-1	-	-	CASSLQGRNTEAFF	TGTGCCAGCAGCTTACAGGGGCGGAACACTGAAGCTTTCTTT
TRBJ2-2	TRBV7-6	TRBD2	-	CASSLVGGANTGELFF	TGTGCCAGCAGCTTAGTCGGGGGGGCGAACACCGGGGAGCTGTTTTTT
TRBJ1-1	TRBV10-3	TRBD1	-	CAIRPGQGNTEAFF	TGTGCCATCAGGCCGGGACAGGGGAACACTGAAGCTTTCTTT
TRBJ2-7	TRBV21-1	-	-	CASSGTSSDYEQYF	TGTGCCAGCAGCGGGACTAGTAGCGATTACGAGCAGTACTTC
TRBJ2-5	TRBV21-1	-	-	CASSLKAGRRGETQYF	TGTGCCAGCAGCTTAAAGGCAGGCCGGCGGGGAGAGACCCAGTACTTC
TRBJ2-7	TRBV5-3	TRBD1	once	CARSSRDRPTYEQYF	TGTGCCAGAAGCTCCCGGGACAGGCCGACCTACGAGCAGTACTTC
TRBJ1-5	TRBV6-1	TRBD1	-	CASVPRDRDQPQHF	TGTGCCAGCGTCCCAAGGGACAGGGATCAGCCCCAGCATTTT
TRBJ2-3	TRBV5-4	TRBD2	-	CASSLEGGGPGDTQYF	TGTGCCAGCAGCTTGGAGGGCGGGGGGCCTGGAGATACGCAGTATTTT
TRBJ2-5	TRBV19	TRBD2	-	CASSMGGGGETQYF	TGTGCCAGTAGTATGGGCGGGGGTGGAGAGACCCAGTACTTC
TRBJ1-4	TRBV11-2	TRBD1	-	CASSVDRVGEKLFF	TGTGCCAGCAGCGTTGACAGGGTGGGTGAAAAACTGTTTTTT
TRBJ1-2	TRBV15	-	-	CATSRDRGGYGYTF	TGTGCCACCAGCAGAGATCGGGGAGGGTACGGCTACACCTTC
TRBJ1-5	TRBV6-5	-	-	CASSYREIGQPQHF	TGTGCCAGCAGTTACAGGGAGATCGGTCAGCCCCAGCATTTT
TRBJ1-5	TRBV6-6	TRBD1	-	CASRIQGNNQPQHF	TGTGCCAGCAGGATACAGGGGAACAATCAGCCCCAGCATTTT
TRBJ1-5	TRBV2	TRBD1	-	CASLDRLNQPQHF	TGTGCCTCCCTGGACAGGTTGAATCAGCCCCAGCATTTT
TRBJ2-3	TRBV11-2	-	-	CASSTTGGGQTDTQYF	TGTGCCAGCAGCACCACAGGCGGGGGACAAACAGATACGCAGTATTTT
TRBJ2-3	TRBV4-2	-	-	CASSPSRGGTDTQYF	TGTGCCAGCAGCCCCTCCCGCGGGGGCACAGATACGCAGTATTTT
TRBJ2-5	TRBV6-6	-	-	CASSYSFQAETQYF	TGTGCCAGCAGTTACTCTTTCCAGGCGGAGACCCAGTACTTC
TRBJ1-4	TRBV4-2	TRBD1	-	CASSQGQGSEKLFF	TGTGCCAGCAGCCAAGGACAGGGGAGTGAAAAACTGTTTTTT
TRBJ1-4	TRBV2	-	-	CASSERGKNEKLFF	TGTGCCAGCAGTGAAAGGGGGAAGAATGAAAAACTGTTTTTT
TRBJ1-1	TRBV5-5	-	-	CASSLFGGEAFF	TGTGCCAGCAGCTTGTTCGGGGGGGAAGCTTTCTTT
TRBJ2-5	TRBV5-4	-	-	CASSGYQETQYF	TGTGCCAGCAGCGGCTACCAAGAGACCCAGTACTTC
TRBJ1-1	TRBV2	-	-	CASREMDTEAFF	TGTGCCAGCAGGGAGATGGACACTGAAGCTTTCTTT
TRBJ1-3	TRBV7-9	-	-	CASSSPSRYLYF	TGTGCCAGCAGCTCCCCTTCTCGCTACCTATATTTT
TRBJ2-1	TRBV15	-	-	CATSRETLDWGGADEQFF	TGTGCCACCAGCAGAGAAACCCTCGATTGGGGGGGGGCCGATGAGCAGTTCTTC
TRBJ1-3	TRBV11-2	-	-	CASSSTIDRSFTIYF	TGTGCCAGCAGCTCAACGATAGATAGGAGCTTCACCATATATTTT
TRBJ2-1	TRBV6-5	TRBD2	-	CASGRLAGGYNEQFF	TGTGCCAGCGGAAGACTAGCGGGGGGGTACAATGAGCAGTTCTTC
TRBJ2-2	TRBV11-3	TRBD1	-	CASSPPRDSSNTGELFF	TGTGCCAGCAGCCCCCCCCGGGACAGTTCCAACACCGGGGAGCTGTTTTTT
TRBJ2-7	TRBV25-1	-	-	CASSEFRARSYEQYF	TGTGCCAGCAGTGAATTCAGGGCTAGGTCCTACGAGCAGTACTTC
TRBJ2-3	TRBV6-6	-	-	CASRVDGISTDTQYF	TGTGCCAGCAGGGTAGACGGGATTAGCACAGATACGCAGTATTTT
TRBJ2-3	TRBV7-3	-	-	CASSLISIRTSTDTQYF	TGTGCCAGCAGCTTAATTTCGATTAGGACTAGCACAGATACGCAGTATTTT
TRBJ1-2	TRBV9	-	few	CASSVGQNYGYTF	TGTGCCAGCAGCGTAGGACAGAACTATGGCTACACCTTC
TRBJ1-1	TRBV21-1	-	-	CASSTTGETAFF	TGTGCCAGCAGCACCACAGGGGAGACAGCTTTCTTT
TRBJ2-1	TRBV6-5	-	-	CASSGSGSYNEQFF	TGTGCCAGCTCAGGGTCGGGCTCCTACAATGAGCAGTTCTTC
TRBJ2-6	TRBV5-5	TRBD1	medium-sized	CASNGQAGLGANVLTF	TGTGCCAGCAACGGACAGGCTGGCCTCGGGGCCAACGTCCTGACTTTC
TRBJ1-1	TRBV19	TRBD1	-	CASSIGQGYTEAFF	TGTGCCAGTAGTATTGGACAGGGTTACACTGAAGCTTTCTTT
TRBJ2-5	TRBV5-5	-	-	CASSLVQRETQYF	TGTGCCAGCAGCTTGGTACAGAGAGAGACCCAGTACTTC
TRBJ2-2	TRBV15	-	-	CATGGLHTGELFF	TGTGCCACGGGCGGACTACACACCGGGGAGCTGTTTTTT
TRBJ1-1	TRBV14	-	-	CASRRILWAGNTEAFF	TGTGCCAGCAGACGTATCCTCTGGGCAGGGAACACTGAAGCTTTCTTT
TRBJ2-7	TRBV2	TRBD1	few	CASTDRGSYEQYF	TGTGCCAGCACCGACAGGGGGAGTTACGAGCAGTACTTC
TRBJ2-3	TRBV5-1	TRBD1	-	CASASQGASTDTQYF	TGCGCCAGCGCTTCACAGGGGGCTAGCACAGATACGCAGTATTTT
TRBJ1-5	TRBV19	TRBD1	once	CASETGDGDQPQHF	TGTGCCAGTGAGACAGGGGATGGGGATCAGCCCCAGCATTTT
TRBJ2-2	TRBV10-2	TRBD2	-	CASMGLAGGHTGELFF	TGCGCCAGCATGGGACTAGCGGGGGGTCACACCGGGGAGCTGTTTTTT
TRBJ2-7	TRBV9	-	few	CASSEGSSYEQYF	TGTGCCAGCAGCGAAGGGAGTTCCTACGAGCAGTACTTC